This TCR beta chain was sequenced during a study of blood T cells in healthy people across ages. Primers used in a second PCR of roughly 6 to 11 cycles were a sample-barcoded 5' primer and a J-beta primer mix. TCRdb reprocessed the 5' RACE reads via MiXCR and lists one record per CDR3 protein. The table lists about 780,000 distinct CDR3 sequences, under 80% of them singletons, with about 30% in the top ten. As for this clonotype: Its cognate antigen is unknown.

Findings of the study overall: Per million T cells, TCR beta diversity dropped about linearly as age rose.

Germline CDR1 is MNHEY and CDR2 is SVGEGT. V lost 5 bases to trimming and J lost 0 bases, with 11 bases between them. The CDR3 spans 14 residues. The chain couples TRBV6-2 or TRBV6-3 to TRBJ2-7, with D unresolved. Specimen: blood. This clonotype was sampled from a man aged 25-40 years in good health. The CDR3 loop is CASSLPDHSYEQYF. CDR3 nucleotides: TGTGCCAGCAGTCTTCCCGACCACTCCTACGAGCAGTACTTC.